This T cell receptor (beta chain) was sequenced during a study of blood T cells in healthy people across ages. The study's findings and limits: What prevented conclusive comparison of naive and antigen-experienced cells was that PBMCs were unsorted. Long-lived donors exceeded aged donors in naive CD4+ cells and diversity. Researchers report that TCR beta diversity correlated strongly with naive T cell percentage.

This clonotype was seen only a few times. Its cognate antigen is unknown. The CDR3 loop spans 15 amino acids. Trimming at V came to 3 bases and at J to 5 bases, leaving 7 bases not matched to a gene. The germline V gene encodes CDR1 KGHDR and CDR2 SFDVKD. For the second PCR, which ran for roughly 6 to 12 cycles, a sample-barcoded 5' primer and a J-beta primer mix were used. Each TCR beta cDNA got a 12-nucleotide random molecular identifier. MiXCR was run by TCRdb on the 5' RACE reads, yielding one entry per CDR3 protein. This sample carries roughly 1.7 million distinct CDR3 sequences, around 35% of them seen once, and the ten largest clones take 11%.

The clonotype comes from a woman in her 30s in good health. V gene TRBV24-1 combines with J gene TRBJ2-3, with 7 bases fitting TRBD2. The specimen was blood. The DNA for the CDR3 is TGTGCCACCAGTGATCCAGGACTAGATGGAGATACGCAGTATTTT. Its translation: CATSDPGLDGDTQYF.